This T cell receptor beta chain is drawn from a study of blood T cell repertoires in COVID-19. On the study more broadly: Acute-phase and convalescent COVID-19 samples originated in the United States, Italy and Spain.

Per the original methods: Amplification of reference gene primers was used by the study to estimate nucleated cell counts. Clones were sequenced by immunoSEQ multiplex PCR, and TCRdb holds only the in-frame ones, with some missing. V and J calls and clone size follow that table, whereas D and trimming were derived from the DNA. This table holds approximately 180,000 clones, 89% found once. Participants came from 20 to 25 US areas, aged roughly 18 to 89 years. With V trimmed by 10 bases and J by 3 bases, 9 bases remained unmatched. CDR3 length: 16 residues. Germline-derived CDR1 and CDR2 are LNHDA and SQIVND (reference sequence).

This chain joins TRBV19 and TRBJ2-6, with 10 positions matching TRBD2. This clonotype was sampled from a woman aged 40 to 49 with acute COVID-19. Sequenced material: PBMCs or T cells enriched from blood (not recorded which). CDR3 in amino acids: CATEAGGLFGANVLTF. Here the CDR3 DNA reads TGTGCCACCGAAGCGGGGGGGCTATTTGGGGCCAACGTCCTGACTTTC.